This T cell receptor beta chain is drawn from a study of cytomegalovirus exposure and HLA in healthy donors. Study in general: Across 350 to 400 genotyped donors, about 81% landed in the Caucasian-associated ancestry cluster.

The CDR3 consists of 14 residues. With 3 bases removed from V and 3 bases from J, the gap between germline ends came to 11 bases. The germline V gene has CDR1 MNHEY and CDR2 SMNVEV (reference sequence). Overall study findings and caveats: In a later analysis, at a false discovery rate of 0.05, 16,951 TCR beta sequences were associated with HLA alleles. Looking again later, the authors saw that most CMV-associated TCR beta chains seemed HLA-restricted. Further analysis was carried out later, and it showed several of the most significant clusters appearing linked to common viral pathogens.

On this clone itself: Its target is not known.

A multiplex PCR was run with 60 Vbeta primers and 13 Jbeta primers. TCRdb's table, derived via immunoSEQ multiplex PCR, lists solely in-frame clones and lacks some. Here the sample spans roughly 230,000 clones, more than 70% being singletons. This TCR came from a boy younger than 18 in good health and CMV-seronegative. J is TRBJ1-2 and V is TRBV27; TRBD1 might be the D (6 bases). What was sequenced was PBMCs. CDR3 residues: CASSLAGTYYGYTF. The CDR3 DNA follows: TGTGCCAGCAGTTTGGCCGGGACATACTATGGCTACACCTTC.